Presented here are 21 T cell receptor beta chains from one specimen sequenced in a study of regulatory T cells in long-lasting Graves disease. In building TCR beta libraries, iRepertoire HTBI primers were used together with Arm-PCR of CDR3 regions. TCRdb used MiXCR to reprocess the multiplex PCR reads, holding one entry per CDR3 protein. Of around 320,000 distinct CDR3 sequences in the sample, around 17% were seen once. Time point given: newly diagnosed GD, antithyroid drugs for less than 3 months. RNA from PBMCs was the source of the TCR library. These records were also assigned to another study, of T cells in Graves' hyperthyroidism and ophthalmopathy.

The material sequenced was peripheral blood mononuclear cells (PBMCs), taken at new diagnosis, from a patient treated with antithyroid drugs. Receptors originate from a man in his forties or fifties with Graves disease.

This clonotype was detected only a few times. V gene TRBV15 combines with J gene TRBJ2-7; D is perhaps TRBD1 or TRBD2 (5 bases each). Trimming took off 0 bases at V and 4 bases at J, with 19 bases between the two ends. The CDR3 extends over 17 amino acids. Per germline, CDR1 LNHNV and CDR2 YYDKDF (reference sequence). CDR3 sequence: CATSRDQLSRERYEQYF. The DNA of the CDR3 is TGTGCCACCAGCAGAGATCAGTTAAGCAGGGAGAGGTACGAGCAGTACTTC. The whole variable domain, filled in from reference TRBV15 and TRBJ2-7, reads DAMVIQNPRYQVTQFGKPVTLSCSQTLNHNVMYWYQQKSSQAPKLLFHYYDKDFNNEADTPDNFQSRRPNTSFCFLDIRSPGLGDTAMYLCATSRDQLSRERYEQYFGPGTRLTVT.

This clonotype was counted at least ten times. CDR3 sequence reads: CASSYKGLGNYGYTF. The CDR3 DNA follows: TGTGCCAGCAGCTATAAAGGGTTGGGGAACTATGGCTACACCTTC. This rearrangement joins TRBV3-1 to TRBJ1-2; no definite D call. V shed 5 bases and J shed 2 bases, with 15 bases lying between them. Germline CDR1 reads LGHDT; CDR2 reads YNNKEL (reference sequence). The CDR3 is 15 residues long. The full variable domain, rest sourced from reference TRBV3-1 and TRBJ1-2, is DTAVSQTPKYLVTQMGNDKSIKCEQNLGHDTMYWYKQDSKKFLKIMFSYNNKELIINETVPNRFSPKSPDKAHLNLHINSLELGDSAVYFCASSYKGLGNYGYTFGSGTRLTVV.

This clonotype was counted ten times or more. The chain links TRBV6-2 or TRBV6-3 to TRBJ2-7, with TRBD2 matching over 9 bases. The J segment lost 7 bases and the V segment lost 2 bases, leaving 3 bases of the junction unmatched. CDR1 is MNHEY and CDR2 is SVGEGT in the germline V gene. The length of the CDR3 is 13 residues. CDR3 loop: CASSYGLAGEQYF. The CDR3 nucleotides are TGTGCCAGCAGTTACGGGCTAGCGGGAGAGCAGTACTTC.

V and J are TRBV5-1 and TRBJ2-2, with D perhaps assigned TRBD1 or TRBD2 (6 bases each). Germline V gene lookup returns CDR1 SGHRS and CDR2 YFSETQ. With 0 bases removed from V and 6 bases from J, the gap between germline ends came to 9 bases. This CDR3 has 14 residues. The CDR3 nucleotides read TGCGCCAGCAGCTTGGACAGGGAGGCCGGGGAGCTGTTTTTT. It yields the protein CASSLDREAGELFF.

This clonotype appeared many times. V gene TRBV20-1 combines with J gene TRBJ2-5; TRBD2 matches 7 bases. Germline V gene sequence: CDR1 DFQATT, CDR2 SNEGSKA (reference sequence). The CDR3 contains 16 residues. J gave up 5 bases and V 4 bases, and 16 bases lay outside the gene matches. The CDR3 sequence: CSAKVRGVPPAETQYF. The CDR3 DNA follows: TGCAGTGCTAAAGTTCGGGGGGTGCCCCCGGCGGAGACCCAGTACTTC.

This chain links TRBV10-1 with TRBJ1-1, with no clear D. Germline CDR1 WNHNN, CDR2 SYGVQD (reference sequence). This CDR3 is built from 13 residues. Between the trimmed V and J ends, which lost 8 bases and 5 bases, there was a span of 15 bases. The CDR3 here is CASALGRATEAFF. CDR3 coding DNA: TGCGCCAGCGCGCTGGGAAGGGCTACTGAAGCTTTCTTT.

The table lists this clonotype with many counts. The chain combines TRBV3-1 with TRBJ2-7; TRBD1 aligns across 9 bases. Germline V gene sequence: CDR1 LGHDT, CDR2 YNNKEL (reference sequence). The length of the CDR3 is 16 residues. With V trimmed by 1 base and J by 3 bases, 7 bases remained unmatched. The CDR3 spells CASSQGLGQGGYEQYF. CDR3 in DNA: TGTGCCAGCAGCCAAGGGCTGGGACAGGGTGGCTACGAGCAGTACTTC.

This clonotype occurred many times. V and J are TRBV11-2 and TRBJ2-7; either TRBD1 or TRBD2 may fit D (5 bases each). V gave up 5 bases and J gave up 6 bases, with 11 bases separating them. Germline assignment: CDR1 SGHAT and CDR2 FQNNGV. This CDR3 has 12 residues. CDR3 region: CASSARGREQYF. For the CDR3, the DNA is TGTGCCAGCAGCGCACGGGGACGCGAGCAGTACTTC. Supplemented by reference TRBV11-2 and TRBJ2-7, the full variable domain reads EAGVAQSPRYKIIEKRQSVAFWCNPISGHATLYWYQQILGQGPKLLIQFQNNGVVDDSQLPKDRFSAERLKGVDSTLKIQPAKLEDSAVYLCASSARGREQYFGPGTRLTVT.

Ten or more counts support this clonotype. In DNA, the CDR3 is TGTGCCAGCAGCTTAGGTCAGGGAAGCTATGGCTACACCTTC. Translating gives CASSLGQGSYGYTF. The gene calls are TRBV11-2 and TRBJ1-2; a weak D match, TRBD1 (5 bases). This CDR3 is 14 amino acids long. The germline V gene encodes CDR1 SGHAT and CDR2 FQNNGV. Trimming left V 1 base short and J 4 bases short, with 10 bases between.

The rearrangement links TRBV27 to TRBJ2-3; possibly TRBD2 for D (5 bases). Trimming removed 0 bases from V and 2 bases from J, with 6 bases in between. CDR3 size: 14 residues. CDR1 is MNHEY, CDR2 SMNVEV, per germline (reference sequence). In DNA, the CDR3 is TGTGCCAGCAGTTTATCGAGGGCCACAGATACGCAGTATTTT. Amino acid sequence: CASSLSRATDTQYF.

This clonotype was counted at least ten times. This chain connects TRBV5-1 to TRBJ1-5; D is ambiguous. CDR1 is SGHRS, CDR2 YFSETQ, per germline. The CDR3 is 14 amino acids. V dropped 0 bases and J dropped 3 bases, with 7 bases sitting between them. Here the CDR3 DNA reads TGCGCCAGCAGCTTGGCACAGAACAATCAGCCCCAGCATTTT. As protein: CASSLAQNNQPQHF.

This clonotype turned up a few times. The chain links TRBV28 to TRBJ2-5; a weak D match, TRBD1 (6 bases). CDR3 length: 16 residues. V was trimmed by 3 bases and J by 5 bases, leaving 19 bases between them. Germline V gene sequence: CDR1 MDHEN, CDR2 SYDVKM. The CDR3 DNA reads as TGTGCCAGCAGTTTGGATGTCCCGCAGGGGATGGAGACCCAGTACTTC. It encodes CASSLDVPQGMETQYF.

Note on this clonotype: It is likely a read error, because the conserved phenylalanine at the end of the CDR3 is missing. The V and J genes are TRBV4-1 and TRBJ1-1; D is unclear. Germline V gene data show CDR1 as MGHRA and CDR2 as YSYEKL. This CDR3 has 15 residues. Trimming left V 4 bases short and J 4 bases short, with 16 bases between. CDR3 sequence: CASSPLAAVGTEAFL. As DNA, the CDR3 is TGCGCCAGCAGCCCTCTGGCGGCGGTAGGCACTGAAGCTTTCCTT.

The chain couples TRBV29-1 to TRBJ1-6; TRBD1 agrees at 10 bases. CDR3 length equals 13 residues. The junction had 5 bases not matched to a gene; V was cut back by 8 bases and J by 7 bases. From germline, CDR1 is SQVTM and CDR2 ANQGSEA. This chain's CDR3 is CSTRQGANSPLHF. CDR3 bases: TGCAGCACTCGACAGGGGGCGAATTCACCCCTCCACTTT.

As regards this clonotype: This may arise from a read error, as a much more abundant clone is one base away. The chain links TRBV4-1 to TRBJ2-5, with 7 bases lining up with TRBD2. The CDR3 totals 15 residues. CDR1 and CDR2 from the germline V gene are MGHRA and YSYEKL. V gave up 4 bases and J gave up 5 bases; unmatched junction bases: 10. CDR3 bases: TGCGCCAGCAGCCTACCAGCGGGGACCGACGAGACCCAGTACTTC. This sequence encodes CASSLPAGTDETQYF.

The rearrangement links TRBV9 to TRBJ1-1; TRBD1 agrees at 11 bases. Per the germline V gene, CDR1 is SGDLS and CDR2 is YYNGEE. J gave up 4 bases and V 2 bases, and 4 bases lay outside the gene matches. The CDR3 has 15 amino acids. CDR3 loop: CASSVEGTGGTEAFF. The CDR3, as DNA: TGTGCCAGCAGCGTCGAGGGGACAGGGGGCACTGAAGCTTTCTTT.

This clonotype was detected only a few times. In DNA form, the CDR3 reads TGCAGTGCTAGAGATCTAAGGACAGGGGGTTCTCAGCCCCAGCATTTT. Its translation: CSARDLRTGGSQPQHF. The chain uses TRBV20-1 and TRBJ1-5, with 10 bases aligning to TRBD1. This CDR3 is 16 amino acids long. With 0 bases clipped from V and 6 bases from J, the junction kept 8 bases outside the gene matches. The germline CDR1 and CDR2 sequences are DFQATT and SNEGSKA (reference sequence).

The table lists this clonotype with many counts. The chain joins TRBV7-2 to TRBJ2-3, with D uncertain. The germline CDR1 and CDR2 sequences are SGHTA and FQGNSA. V was shortened by 5 bases and J by 2 bases, with 11 bases between the two germline ends. This CDR3 is built from 14 residues. The CDR3 loop is CASSPLLPTDTQYF. For the CDR3, the DNA is TGTGCCAGCAGCCCCCTTCTTCCCACAGATACGCAGTATTTT.

Ten or more counts support this clonotype. The J gene is TRBJ2-5, the V gene TRBV15; a weak D match, TRBD1 (6 bases). The V gene's germline CDR1 is LNHNV and CDR2 YYDKDF (reference sequence). V was pared by 3 bases and J by 1 base, with 9 bases between. This CDR3 is 14 amino acids long. The CDR3 bases are TGTGCCACCAGCAGCCTGGGGGCCCAAGAGACCCAGTACTTC. Encoded protein: CATSSLGAQETQYF.

The V gene is TRBV28, the J gene TRBJ1-6; weak D call: TRBD1 (5 bases). The CDR3 covers 14 residues. The V and J ends lost 5 bases and 10 bases respectively, with 15 bases between them. Germline CDR1 is MDHEN and CDR2 is SYDVKM. The CDR3: CASSPWTGGSPLHF. CDR3 nucleotides: TGTGCCAGCAGTCCATGGACGGGGGGGTCACCCCTCCACTTT.

This chain connects TRBV5-1 to TRBJ2-7, with unresolved D. Trimming stripped 0 bases from V and 7 bases from J, with 17 bases between. This CDR3 is 15 amino acids long. Germline CDR1 SGHRS, CDR2 YFSETQ. The DNA of the CDR3 is TGCGCCAGCAGCTTGGATGGTTGGTCAGACGAGGAGCAGTACTTC. Translating it yields CASSLDGWSDEEQYF.